A single sample is the source of the 22 T cell receptor beta chains below, sequenced in a study of graft-versus-host responses after intestinal transplantation. Sequencing used immunoSEQ multiplex PCR; TCRdb keeps in-frame clones, though not all of them. The data show around 90,000 clones, 85% to 95% seen once. No antigens are known for them. The material was unstimulated CD8+ T cells sorted from spleen or lymph node cells, obtained before intestinal transplant. The receptors were gathered from a human donor who received an intestinal transplant.

The rearrangement links TRBV29-1 to TRBJ2-1, with D uncertain. The CDR3 is made up of 11 amino acids. Germline loops: CDR1 SQVTM, CDR2 ANQGSEA. V gave up 7 bases and J gave up 8 bases, with 12 bases separating them. This chain's CDR3 is CSDVRLYEQFF. The CDR3 DNA reads TGCAGCGACGTGAGGCTCTATGAGCAGTTCTTC.

The chain employs TRBV5-1 and TRBJ2-7, with TRBD2 matching over 8 bases. The CDR3 length is 15 residues. Germline CDR1 is SGHRS and CDR2 is YFSETQ. With 3 bases clipped from V and 2 bases from J, the junction kept 7 bases outside the gene matches. Here the CDR3 reads CASSSGSGGAYEQYF. The CDR3 bases are TGCGCCAGCAGCTCGGGTTCCGGGGGGGCCTACGAGCAGTACTTC.

This sequence joins TRBV13 and TRBJ2-2, with a possible D match to TRBD1 (6 bases). CDR1 and CDR2 (germline): PRHDT, FYEKMQ (reference sequence). V was trimmed by 3 bases and J by 1 base, leaving 9 bases between them. The length of the CDR3 is 15 residues. Here the CDR3 DNA reads TGTGCCAGCAGCTTGGGACACGAGAACACCGGGGAGCTGTTTTTT. Translating it yields CASSLGHENTGELFF.

This clone was counted a single time. The rearrangement links TRBV27 to TRBJ2-7; possibly TRBD1 for D (6 bases). Trimming stripped 2 bases from V and 0 bases from J, with 14 bases between. The CDR3 covers 16 residues. The germline V gene encodes CDR1 MNHEY and CDR2 SMNVEV (reference sequence). CDR3 loop: CASSLVGTLSSYEQYF. CDR3 nucleotides: TGTGCCAGCAGTTTAGTAGGGACACTTAGCTCCTACGAGCAGTACTTC.

The J gene is TRBJ2-1, the V gene TRBV27, with 7 bases that match TRBD2. Germline CDR1 and CDR2: MNHEY and SMNVEV (reference sequence). J was trimmed by 6 bases and V by 5 bases; bases with no gene match: 13. This CDR3 has 16 residues. Here the CDR3 DNA reads TGTGCCAGCAGTCCCACCCCGGGGGGAGTCGTCAATGAGCAGTTCTTC. This encodes CASSPTPGGVVNEQFF.

This clone was seen a handful of times. The V call is TRBV27, the J call TRBJ2-1; maybe TRBD2 (6 bases). Trimming stripped 3 bases from V and 4 bases from J, with 10 bases between. The germline V gene encodes CDR1 MNHEY and CDR2 SMNVEV (reference sequence). The CDR3 consists of 14 residues. The CDR3 sequence: CASSFGLQYNEQFF. The DNA of the CDR3 is TGTGCCAGCAGTTTTGGACTACAATACAATGAGCAGTTCTTC.

In regard to this clone: The junction and the germline gene differ at one end; a read error may be behind it. V usage is TRBV30 and J usage is TRBJ2-7; 10 nucleotides agree with TRBD2. The CDR3 sequence is 13 residues long. Germline assignment: CDR1 GTSNPN and CDR2 SVGIG (reference sequence). The CDR3: CAWSVPSGSSAHF. CDR3 coding DNA: TGTGCCTGGAGTGTACCTAGCGGGAGTTCGGCCCACTTC. Looking up the rest from reference TRBV30 and TRBJ2-7 gives the full variable domain: SQTIHQWPATLVQPVGSPLSLECTVEGTSNPNLYWYRQAAGRGLQLLFYSVGIGQISSEVPQNLSASRPQDRQFILSSKKLLLSDSGFYLCAWSVPSGSSAHFGPGTRLTVT.

Only one count was recorded for this clone. The CDR3 sequence is CASSQDLIAGGQETQYF. The CDR3 coding sequence is TGTGCCAGCAGCCAGGATCTAATAGCGGGGGGGCAAGAGACCCAGTACTTC. The chain recombines TRBV4-2 with TRBJ2-5; 11 nucleotides align to TRBD2. The CDR3 has 17 residues. Germline CDR1 LGHNA, CDR2 YNFKEQ. V gave up 3 bases and J gave up 2 bases; unmatched junction bases: 8.

The chain is built from TRBV19 and TRBJ2-7, with a tentative D call TRBD2 (6 bases). Between the trimmed V and J ends, which lost 1 base and 2 bases, there was a span of 24 bases. This CDR3 is built from 19 residues. Germline V gene data show CDR1 as LNHDA and CDR2 as SQIVND (reference sequence). The CDR3 DNA reads TGTGCCAGTAGTATAGGTCCCCCATGGAGCGGGTCCTCCCCCTACGAGCAGTACTTC. Residues: CASSIGPPWSGSSPYEQYF.

J is TRBJ2-7 and V is TRBV5-5, with D unresolved. Germline CDR1 SGHKS, CDR2 YYEKEE (reference sequence). The CDR3 extends over 11 amino acids. The V end was cut by 4 bases, the J end by 2 bases, with 4 bases between. The CDR3 region has the DNA TGTGCCAGCAGCCCTGCCTACGAGCAGTACTTC. Translation gives CASSPAYEQYF.

The chain couples TRBV4-1 to TRBJ2-1; TRBD2 matches 7 bases. The CDR3 is 18 amino acids. V lost 0 bases to trimming and J lost 8 bases; unmatched junction nucleotides: 16. Germline lookup yields CDR1 MGHRA and CDR2 YSYEKL. CDR3 residues: CASSQDRLRAGVNDEQFF. The CDR3 nucleotides read TGCGCCAGCAGCCAAGATCGCCTTAGGGCGGGAGTAAATGATGAGCAGTTCTTC.

The chain uses TRBV2 and TRBJ2-4; D is possibly TRBD2 (5 bases). The CDR3 has 17 amino acids. The ends were cut back, 5 bases at V and 3 bases at J, with 20 bases in the middle. Germline CDR1 is SNHLY and CDR2 is FYNNEI. This CDR3 is CASSTLPGVVGKNIQYF. As DNA, the CDR3 is TGTGCCAGCAGTACCCTCCCCGGGGTGGTGGGCAAAAACATTCAGTACTTC.

The V call is TRBV5-4, the J call TRBJ2-7; 9 positions agree with TRBD1. CDR3 length equals 14 residues. The ends lost 4 bases at V and 0 bases at J; junction bases unmatched: 2. In germline, CDR1 is SGHNT, CDR2 YYREEE (reference sequence). CDR3 sequence: CASSPGQGSYEQYF. DNA of the CDR3: TGTGCCAGCAGCCCGGGACAGGGCTCCTACGAGCAGTACTTC.

The J gene is TRBJ2-2, the V gene TRBV11-2; 7 bases line up with TRBD1. The V and J ends lost 8 bases and 4 bases, in that order; junction bases with no gene match: 7. The length of the CDR3 is 14 residues. Germline V gene data show CDR1 as SGHAT and CDR2 as FQNNGV. CDR3: CASGRQGRTGELFF. The CDR3 nucleotides are TGTGCCAGCGGACGACAGGGTCGCACCGGGGAGCTGTTTTTT.

As regards this clone: Other DNA sequences in the same sample also yield this CDR3. V and J are TRBV19 and TRBJ2-7, with D possibly TRBD2 on 6 matching bases. The CDR3 has 14 residues. Germline CDR1 LNHDA, CDR2 SQIVND (reference sequence). Trimming removed 5 bases from V and 0 bases from J, with 11 bases in between. The CDR3, as DNA: TGTGCCAGTAGTGCGGGGCAGGGCTCCTACGAGCAGTACTTC. Its protein product is CASSAGQGSYEQYF.

This chain connects TRBV11-2 to TRBJ2-7; D is perhaps TRBD1 (6 bases). This CDR3 spans 14 amino acids. Germline V lookup: CDR1 SGHAT, CDR2 FQNNGV. Trimming removed 0 bases at V and 5 bases at J, with 11 bases between. The CDR3 bases are TGTGCCAGCAGCTTAGATCCCCAGGGGAACGAGCAGTACTTC. It encodes CASSLDPQGNEQYF.

V usage is TRBV6-1 and J usage is TRBJ2-5; 9 bases agree with TRBD2. V dropped 4 bases and J dropped 3; count of bases not matched to a gene: 3. Germline V CDR1 and CDR2: MNHNS, SASEGT. The CDR3 loop spans 14 amino acids. CDR3 bases: TGTGCCAGCAGTGGGACTAGCGCGAAAGAGACCCAGTACTTC. As protein: CASSGTSAKETQYF.

The chain links TRBV7-8 to TRBJ2-3, with 7 bases lining up with TRBD2. The V and J ends lost 5 bases and 2 bases, in that order; junction bases with no gene match: 16. Germline V gene data show CDR1 as SGHVS and CDR2 as FQNEAQ. The CDR3 extends over 18 amino acids. CDR3 coding DNA: TGTGCCAGCAGCCCCCTGGGGGGGAGCGGGGACCACACAGATACGCAGTATTTT. Translating gives CASSPLGGSGDHTDTQYF.

This chain uses TRBV6-5 with TRBJ2-7; TRBD2 matches at 12 bases. Germline V CDR1 and CDR2: MNHEY, SVGAGI. The CDR3 extends over 16 amino acids. V lost 2 bases to trimming and J lost 4 bases; unmatched junction nucleotides: 6. The CDR3 DNA sequence: TGTGCCAGCAGTTACCCCGGACTAGCGGGACATTACGAGCAGTACTTC. As protein: CASSYPGLAGHYEQYF.

J is TRBJ2-1 and V is TRBV27, with TRBD2 identical over 8 bases. Germline V gives CDR1 MNHEY, CDR2 SMNVEV (reference sequence). The CDR3 loop spans 16 amino acids. The V segment lost 6 bases and the J segment 4 bases; nucleotides outside the gene matches: 11. The CDR3 region has the DNA TGTGCCAGCAGCCACGGAGCGGGAGCGAGGTACAATGAGCAGTTCTTC. Protein: CASSHGAGARYNEQFF.

V and J are TRBV28 and TRBJ1-5, with unresolved D. The ends were cut back, 3 bases at V and 4 bases at J, with 4 bases in the middle. CDR1 and CDR2 from the germline V gene are MDHEN and SYDVKM. There are 12 residues in the CDR3. CDR3 sequence (DNA): TGTGCCAGCAGTTTCCTAAATCAGCCCCAGCATTTT. As protein: CASSFLNQPQHF.

The CDR3 DNA is TGTGCCAGCAGCTCCCCAGCGAGACAGCAGTTCTTC. It yields the protein CASSSPARQQFF. V is TRBV5-4 and J is TRBJ2-1; unclear D gene. Germline values: CDR1 SGHNT, CDR2 YYREEE (reference sequence). Trimming pared 3 bases from V and 11 bases from J, leaving 12 bases between. The CDR3 has 12 amino acids.